The following is a TCR beta chain sequence with its context. The data stem from a study of blood T cell repertoires in COVID-19. On the study more broadly: The United States, Italy and Spain provided the acute and convalescent COVID-19 samples. In each case, the material was cDNA or gDNA derived from T cells, B-cell-depleted T cells, or PBMCs.

Original handling: The authors estimated nucleated cell counts from reference gene primer amplification. Clones were sequenced by immunoSEQ multiplex PCR, and TCRdb holds only the in-frame ones, with some missing. V and J calls and clone size are as listed in that table; D and trimming were resolved from the DNA. Of 150,000 to 200,000 clones in the sample, about 93% were seen once. This CDR3 comprises 15 residues. Per the germline V gene, CDR1 is SGHRS and CDR2 is YFSETQ. Between the trimmed V and J ends, which lost 5 bases and 3 bases, there was a span of 15 bases. This chain uses TRBV5-1 with TRBJ1-3; the D gene is possibly TRBD1 (6 bases). The source material was peripheral blood. This clonotype originated in a woman aged 45 to 65 with acute or convalescent COVID-19. The CDR3 region is CASRTGGGLGNTIYF. The CDR3 nucleotides are TGCGCCAGCAGAACCGGCGGGGGGCTTGGAAACACCATATATTTT.